This note documents a single T cell receptor (beta chain) sequence. This specimen comes from a study of control samples from healthy donors and cancer patients. CDR1 and CDR2 from the germline V gene are MNHNS and SASEGT. V lost 7 bases to trimming and J lost 0 bases, with 9 bases between them. The CDR3 has 13 residues. Only in-frame clones appear in the TCRdb table, and some are missing; sequencing was by immunoSEQ multiplex PCR. The profile shows some 28,000 clones, 79% of them singletons. This clonotype was sampled from a man aged 55 to 70 with head and neck cancer. The material sequenced was PBMCs. The V and J genes are TRBV6-1 and TRBJ1-1; no clear D. As DNA, the CDR3 is TGTGCCAGCAACCTACAGCTGAACACTGAAGCTTTCTTT. Protein: CASNLQLNTEAFF.